Below are 25 T cell receptor beta chains sequenced from a single sample in a study of OX40 agonist ivuxolimab in advanced cancers. The assay was immunoSEQ multiplex PCR, and TCRdb's table has in-frame clones only and misses some. The sample holds about 64,000 clones, roughly nine tenths seen once. The source was CD4+ or CD8+ T cells sorted from blood, collected in a trial of the OX40 agonist ivuxolimab. These receptors came from an adult with an advanced solid tumor such as melanoma, head and neck, liver or kidney cancer.

The chain carries TRBV27 and TRBJ2-5; TRBD2 is a possible D gene (6 bases). Looked up from germline, CDR1 is MNHEY and CDR2 is SMNVEV (reference sequence). V shed 6 bases and J shed 5 bases, with 16 bases lying between them. This CDR3 spans 14 amino acids. The CDR3 region is CASRFSGRGETQYF. In nucleotides, the CDR3 is TGTGCCAGCAGATTTAGCGGCCGGGGGGAGACCCAGTACTTC.

The CDR3 DNA reads as TGCGCCAGCAGCCGAGGGGGCAGCACCGGGGAGCTGTTTTTT. This codes for CASSRGGSTGELFF. The chain employs TRBV4-1 and TRBJ2-2, with 7 bases fitting TRBD1. The CDR3 contains 14 residues. The germline CDR1 and CDR2 sequences are MGHRA and YSYEKL. Unmatched junction bases numbered 3, after V lost 4 bases and J lost 4 bases.

This CDR3 is CASSPGPRDGGHEQYF. The DNA of the CDR3 is TGCGCCAGCAGCCCCGGCCCCCGGGACGGAGGGCACGAGCAGTACTTC. V and J are TRBV4-1 and TRBJ2-7, with D possibly being TRBD2 (6 bases). Germline V gene sequence: CDR1 MGHRA, CDR2 YSYEKL. Trimming removed 4 bases at V and 5 bases at J, with 21 bases between. This CDR3 has 16 amino acids.

The chain employs TRBV11-2 and TRBJ2-1; D is unclear. CDR3 length equals 15 residues. The germline V gene encodes CDR1 SGHAT and CDR2 FQNNGV. V lost 1 base and J 0 bases, leaving 7 bases between the germline ends. The CDR3 coding sequence is TGTGCCAGCAGCTTAGCTTGGAGCTCCTACAATGAGCAGTTCTTC. The encoded protein is CASSLAWSSYNEQFF.

The chain is built from TRBV13 and TRBJ2-7; 14 bases map to TRBD2. Germline values: CDR1 PRHDT, CDR2 FYEKMQ (reference sequence). Trimming at V came to 6 bases and at J to 7 bases, leaving 11 bases not matched to a gene. This CDR3 is built from 16 residues. The CDR3 reads CASRSGLAGAPGEQYF. CDR3 in DNA: TGTGCCAGCAGATCGGGACTAGCGGGAGCTCCGGGGGAGCAGTACTTC.

This chain connects TRBV9 to TRBJ1-1, with TRBD1 as a possible D gene (6 bases). The V end lost 0 bases, the J end lost 7 bases, and 16 bases lay between the germline ends. Germline assignment: CDR1 SGDLS and CDR2 YYNGEE. This CDR3 is built from 15 residues. CDR3 bases: TGTGCCAGCAGCGTAGGCGGGGGCCTGAGCAATGAAGCTTTCTTT. Residues: CASSVGGGLSNEAFF.

The genes are TRBV5-1 and TRBJ2-2; D may match TRBD1 or TRBD2 (9 bases each). The V end was cut by 5 bases, the J end by 3 bases, with 29 bases between. Germline assignment: CDR1 SGHRS and CDR2 YFSETQ. The CDR3 has 20 amino acids. CDR3 DNA sequence: TGCGCCAGCAGTTACAGGGGGCGCGGGCTAGCGGGATTGGACACCGGGGAGCTGTTTTTT. This codes for CASSYRGRGLAGLDTGELFF.

The chain links TRBV30 to TRBJ2-7, with D perhaps being TRBD1 or TRBD2 (5 bases each). Germline assignment: CDR1 GTSNPN and CDR2 SVGIG (reference sequence). CDR3 length equals 10 residues. V lost 5 bases and J 7 bases, leaving 9 bases between the germline ends. The CDR3 loop is CAWQGEEQYF. CDR3 DNA sequence: TGTGCCTGGCAGGGAGAAGAGCAGTACTTC.

V is TRBV28 and J is TRBJ1-3, with a possible D match to TRBD1 (6 bases). Trimming cost V 5 bases and J 0 bases, with 14 bases left between them. CDR1 and CDR2 (germline): MDHEN, SYDVKM. The CDR3 has 16 amino acids. In DNA, the CDR3 is TGTGCCAGCAGTGCTAACGACAGGAGCTCTGGAAACACCATATATTTT. As protein: CASSANDRSSGNTIYF.

The V call is TRBV13, the J call TRBJ2-1; 13 nucleotides line up with TRBD2. With 5 bases clipped from V and 6 bases from J, the junction kept 7 bases outside the gene matches. This CDR3 comprises 16 residues. CDR1 PRHDT and CDR2 FYEKMQ come from the germline V gene (reference sequence). The CDR3 loop is CASSPEGTSGANEQFF. The CDR3 DNA sequence: TGTGCCAGCAGCCCCGAAGGGACTAGCGGGGCCAATGAGCAGTTCTTC.

CDR3 DNA sequence: TGCGCCAGCAGCCAGACTAGCGGGATCGGTACAGATACGCAGTATTTT. This encodes CASSQTSGIGTDTQYF. The V gene is TRBV4-1, the J gene TRBJ2-3, with TRBD2 matching over 11 bases. Germline V gene lookup returns CDR1 MGHRA and CDR2 YSYEKL. This CDR3 has 16 amino acids. V gave up 3 bases and J gave up 3 bases; unmatched junction bases: 5.

The chain couples TRBV7-9 to TRBJ2-5, with D perhaps being TRBD1 or TRBD2 (5 bases each). This CDR3 spans 14 amino acids. Germline V lookup: CDR1 SEHNR, CDR2 FQNEAQ (reference sequence). V was pared by 2 bases and J by 5 bases, with 12 bases between. CDR3 sequence: CASSLSGWDETQYF. CDR3 DNA: TGTGCCAGCAGCTTATCAGGGTGGGACGAGACCCAGTACTTC.

The chain links TRBV13 to TRBJ1-3, with D possibly being TRBD1 (6 bases). This CDR3 comprises 13 residues. Germline CDR1 reads PRHDT; CDR2 reads FYEKMQ (reference sequence). Deletions cut 6 bases from V and 2 bases from J, with 8 bases between. DNA for the CDR3: TGTGCCAGCAGTTCAGGGGCTGGAAACACCATATATTTT. Encoded protein: CASSSGAGNTIYF.

The DNA of the CDR3 is TGTGCCAGCAGCTCCCTAGCGGGCCCCGCAGGGCGCACAGATACGCAGTATTTT. Its protein product is CASSSLAGPAGRTDTQYF. The rearrangement joins TRBV13 to TRBJ2-3, with TRBD2 matching 8 bases. V dropped 4 bases and J dropped 1; count of bases not matched to a gene: 13. Germline assignment: CDR1 PRHDT and CDR2 FYEKMQ (reference sequence). The CDR3 extends over 18 amino acids.

The chain combines TRBV30 with TRBJ2-7; D gene uncertain. Germline CDR1 and CDR2: GTSNPN and SVGIG (reference sequence). The CDR3 runs to 14 residues. The germline V and J ends were trimmed by 2 bases and 0 bases, with 11 bases remaining between them. The DNA for the CDR3 is TGTGCCTGGAGTCGATTCAACCCCTCCTACGAGCAGTACTTC. Protein: CAWSRFNPSYEQYF.

This chain connects TRBV7-3 to TRBJ2-1; the D is unclear. V lost 4 bases and J 2 bases, leaving 6 bases between the germline ends. The CDR3 is 13 residues long. The germline V gene encodes CDR1 SGHTA and CDR2 FQGTGA. This CDR3 is CASSSSPYNEQFF. As DNA, the CDR3 is TGTGCCAGCAGCTCAAGTCCCTACAATGAGCAGTTCTTC.

V is TRBV27 and J is TRBJ2-7; maybe TRBD1 (6 bases). The CDR3 spans 12 residues. Per the germline V gene, CDR1 is MNHEY and CDR2 is SMNVEV (reference sequence). The V end lost 4 bases, the J end lost 5 bases, and 9 bases lay between the germline ends. CDR3 in amino acids: CASSYRVNEQYF. Written as DNA, the CDR3 is TGTGCCAGCAGTTACAGGGTCAACGAGCAGTACTTC.

This clone was seen a handful of times. Here the CDR3 DNA reads TGTGCCAGCAGCGCCGTCGGCGAGCAGTACTTC. It is translated as CASSAVGEQYF. The chain combines TRBV7-9 with TRBJ2-7; D is unclear. Germline V CDR1 and CDR2: SEHNR, FQNEAQ (reference sequence). The CDR3 loop spans 11 amino acids. Trimming removed 5 bases from V and 6 bases from J, with 8 bases in between.

This rearrangement joins TRBV19 to TRBJ2-7; TRBD1 matches 9 bases. Germline V gene lookup returns CDR1 LNHDA and CDR2 SQIVND (reference sequence). The CDR3 covers 14 residues. Trimming at V came to 3 bases and at J to 3 bases, leaving 3 bases not matched to a gene. CDR3 in DNA: TGTGCCAGTAGTATCCGGGACAGGGACTACGAGCAGTACTTC. Translated, it gives CASSIRDRDYEQYF.

The chain links TRBV27 to TRBJ1-2; no clear D. V was trimmed by 8 bases and J by 1 base, leaving 14 bases between them. Germline V gene lookup returns CDR1 MNHEY and CDR2 SMNVEV (reference sequence). The CDR3 runs 14 residues. The CDR3 loop is CASRPRSGNYGYTF. The CDR3 nucleotides are TGTGCCAGCCGCCCTAGGTCAGGTAACTATGGCTACACCTTC.

This clone was counted a few times. This chain uses TRBV5-1 with TRBJ2-7; D possibly corresponds to TRBD2 (5 bases). This CDR3 is built from 13 residues. V shed 4 bases and J shed 7 bases, with 15 bases lying between them. The germline V gene has CDR1 SGHRS and CDR2 YFSETQ. CDR3 protein: CASSLGHPGEQYF. In DNA, the CDR3 is TGCGCCAGCAGCCTTGGGCATCCGGGGGAGCAGTACTTC.

The chain carries TRBV6-1 and TRBJ2-1; D ambiguous. Germline CDR1 and CDR2: MNHNS and SASEGT. Trimming removed 3 bases from V and 8 bases from J, with 14 bases in between. The CDR3 length is 14 residues. CDR3 sequence reads: CASSDRTAWDEQFF. CDR3 nucleotide sequence: TGTGCCAGCAGTGACCGGACGGCATGGGATGAGCAGTTCTTC.

The gene calls are TRBV7-9 and TRBJ2-7; 8 positions match TRBD1. After removal of 1 base from V and 1 base from J, the junction contained 3 bases not matched to a gene. Germline V CDR1 and CDR2: SEHNR, FQNEAQ (reference sequence). The CDR3 length is 15 residues. CDR3 protein: CASSLGGQASYEQYF. CDR3 sequence (DNA): TGTGCCAGCAGCTTAGGGGGACAGGCTTCCTACGAGCAGTACTTC.

This chain joins TRBV27 and TRBJ2-1, with D perhaps assigned TRBD1 or TRBD2 (5 bases each). Looked up from germline, CDR1 is MNHEY and CDR2 is SMNVEV (reference sequence). The CDR3 is 10 amino acids. Trimming removed 8 bases at V and 10 bases at J, with 9 bases between. CDR3 sequence reads: CASGGTEQFF. DNA for the CDR3: TGTGCCAGCGGTGGGACCGAGCAGTTCTTC.

The sample holds one count of this clone. The genes are TRBV11-2 and TRBJ2-5; no clear D. This CDR3 is built from 15 residues. Germline CDR1 SGHAT, CDR2 FQNNGV. V gave up 2 bases and J gave up 4 bases, with 14 bases separating them. The CDR3 coding sequence is TGTGCCAGCAGCTTATTCGGGCAACCAGGAGAGACCCAGTACTTC. It specifies CASSLFGQPGETQYF.